This TCR beta chain stems from a study of T cell responses to AZD1222 COVID-19 vaccine. The overall study: The study pooled second doses at about 4 or about 12 weeks. Study-wide results and caveats: There were mostly white British donors and more females than males, and clonal diversity was possibly underestimated. Of spike-specific TCRs, nearly half reportedly target regions left unmutated in variants. Spike-specific TCR breadth and depth grew following two AZD1222 doses.

Turning to this clone: Its antigen remains unidentified.

Clones were read by immunoSEQ multiplex PCR, and TCRdb kept only the in-frame ones, dropping some. The sample consists of 150,000 or so clones, 91% of them appearing once. CDR3 size: 13 residues. Between the trimmed V and J ends, which lost 4 bases and 6 bases, there was a span of 10 bases. CDR1 is MNHEY, CDR2 SMNVEV, per germline (reference sequence). The source is an adult in good health. The sample consisted of peripheral blood, taken on day 0 of AZD1222 vaccination. This chain uses TRBV27 with TRBJ1-3; D call uncertain. CDR3 protein: CASSSPGSNTIYF. The CDR3, as DNA: TGTGCCAGCAGTTCCCCCGGGTCAAACACCATATATTTT.